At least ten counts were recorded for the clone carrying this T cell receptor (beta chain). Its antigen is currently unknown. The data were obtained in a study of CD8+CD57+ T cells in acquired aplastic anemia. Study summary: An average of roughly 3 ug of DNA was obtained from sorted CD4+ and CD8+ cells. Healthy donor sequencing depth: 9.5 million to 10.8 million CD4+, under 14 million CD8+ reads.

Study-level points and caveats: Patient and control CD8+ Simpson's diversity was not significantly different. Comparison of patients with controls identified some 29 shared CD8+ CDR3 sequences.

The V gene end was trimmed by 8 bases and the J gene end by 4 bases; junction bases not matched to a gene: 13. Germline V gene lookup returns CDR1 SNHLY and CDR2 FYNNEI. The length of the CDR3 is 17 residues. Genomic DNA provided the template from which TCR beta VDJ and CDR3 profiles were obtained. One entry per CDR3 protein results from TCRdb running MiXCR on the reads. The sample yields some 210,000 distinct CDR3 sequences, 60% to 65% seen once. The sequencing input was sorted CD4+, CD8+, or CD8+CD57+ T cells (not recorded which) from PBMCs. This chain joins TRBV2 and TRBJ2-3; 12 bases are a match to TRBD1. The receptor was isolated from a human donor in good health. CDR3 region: CASPGTGGKYNADTQYF. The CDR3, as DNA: TGTGCCAGCCCGGGGACAGGGGGCAAATATAATGCAGATACGCAGTATTTT.